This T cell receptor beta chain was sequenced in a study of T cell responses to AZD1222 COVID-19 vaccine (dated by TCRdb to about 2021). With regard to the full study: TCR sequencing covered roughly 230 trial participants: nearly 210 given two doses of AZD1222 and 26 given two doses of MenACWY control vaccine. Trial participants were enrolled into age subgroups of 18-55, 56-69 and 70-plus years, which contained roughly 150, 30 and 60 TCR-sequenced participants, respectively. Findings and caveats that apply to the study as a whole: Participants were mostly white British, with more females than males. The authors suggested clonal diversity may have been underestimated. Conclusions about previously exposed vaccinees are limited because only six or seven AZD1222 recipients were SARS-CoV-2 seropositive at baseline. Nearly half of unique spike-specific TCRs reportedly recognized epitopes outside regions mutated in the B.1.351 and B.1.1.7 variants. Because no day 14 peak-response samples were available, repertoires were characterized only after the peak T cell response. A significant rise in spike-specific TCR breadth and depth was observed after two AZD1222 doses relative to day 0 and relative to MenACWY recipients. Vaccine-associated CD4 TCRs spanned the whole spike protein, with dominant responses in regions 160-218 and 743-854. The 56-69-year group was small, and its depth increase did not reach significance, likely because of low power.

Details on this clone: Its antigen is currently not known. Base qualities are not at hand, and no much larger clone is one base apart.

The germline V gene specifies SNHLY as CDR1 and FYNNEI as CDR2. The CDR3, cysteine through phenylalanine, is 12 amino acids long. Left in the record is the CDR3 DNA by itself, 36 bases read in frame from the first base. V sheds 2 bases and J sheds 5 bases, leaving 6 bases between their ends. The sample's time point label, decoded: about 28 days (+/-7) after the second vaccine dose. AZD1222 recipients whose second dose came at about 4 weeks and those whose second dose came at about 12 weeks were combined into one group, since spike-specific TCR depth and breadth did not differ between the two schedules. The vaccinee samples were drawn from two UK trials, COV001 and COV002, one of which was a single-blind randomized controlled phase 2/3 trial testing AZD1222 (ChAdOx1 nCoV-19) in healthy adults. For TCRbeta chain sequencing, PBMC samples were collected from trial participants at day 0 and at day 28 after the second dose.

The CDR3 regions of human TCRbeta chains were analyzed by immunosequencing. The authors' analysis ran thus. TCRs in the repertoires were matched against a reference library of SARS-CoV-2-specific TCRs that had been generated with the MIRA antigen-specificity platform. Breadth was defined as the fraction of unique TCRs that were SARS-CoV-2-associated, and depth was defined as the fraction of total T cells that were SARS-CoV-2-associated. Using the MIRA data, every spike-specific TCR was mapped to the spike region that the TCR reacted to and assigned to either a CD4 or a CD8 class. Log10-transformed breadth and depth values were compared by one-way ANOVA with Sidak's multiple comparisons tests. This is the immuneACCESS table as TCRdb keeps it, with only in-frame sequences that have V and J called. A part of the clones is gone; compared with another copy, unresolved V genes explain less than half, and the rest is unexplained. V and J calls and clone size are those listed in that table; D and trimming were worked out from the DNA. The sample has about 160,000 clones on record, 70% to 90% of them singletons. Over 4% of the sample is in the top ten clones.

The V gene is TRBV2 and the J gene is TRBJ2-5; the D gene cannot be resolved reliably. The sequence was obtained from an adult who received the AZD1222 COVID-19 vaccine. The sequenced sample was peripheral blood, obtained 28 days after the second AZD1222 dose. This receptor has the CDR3 CASSEYGETQYF. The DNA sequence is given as TGTGCCAGCAGTGAATACGGGGAGACCCAGTACTTC.